This T cell receptor beta chain was retrieved from a study of blood T cells in healthy people across ages (dated by TCRdb to between 2014 and 2016). For the wider study: In model experiments, roughly one uniquely barcoded TCR beta cDNA molecule per two T cells was captured by template switching. Age-related changes in TCR beta repertoire diversity were measured in the study by deep sequencing normalized with unique cDNA molecular identifiers. Donors were grouped into four age groups: young (average roughly 17 years), middle-aged (about 38), aged (62) and long-lived (approximately 82). To avoid experimental bias, donors of different ages were randomly spread across the sequencing lanes. The study analyzed two additional independent replicas of 1 million unique cDNA reads from the same blood draw for two donors, one aged 18 to 30 and one aged 80 or older.

Only a few counts were recorded for this clonotype. There is no known antigen for this receptor. No base quality values were provided; no much bigger clone lies one nucleotide off. The paper as a whole reports these results and caveats: The percentage of naive T cells measured by flow cytometry correlated strongly with observed TCR beta diversity. As age increased, observed TCR beta diversity per million T cells dropped in a roughly linear way, and a significant reduction was already evident by age 40. Because profiling used bulk unsorted PBMCs, naive and antigen-experienced compartments could not be compared conclusively. Estimates of total diversity from one million sequenced T cells were regarded as lower bounds and underestimates. Compared with the aged group, the long-lived group had more naive CD4+ T cells, fewer expanded clones and increased TCR diversity, a pattern suggesting age selection. Because the CMV infection status of the donors was unknown, age-related changes in expanded clonotypes may potentially have been confounded.

Its CDR3 holds 15 amino acids, cysteine through phenylalanine. The entry retains the CDR3 DNA only, 45 bases that are in frame from base 1. CDR1 is given as SGHRS and CDR2 as YFSETQ, both from the germline V gene. V loses 3 bases of germline sequence and J loses 1 base, and the interval between the two ends is 11 bases. The donors were roughly 40 Caucasian individuals from Russia, aged 6 to 90 years, who were systemically healthy. Each donor gave about 9.8 milliliters of peripheral blood, drawn into EDTA-treated Vacutainer tubes. PBMCs were isolated by Ficoll-Paque density-gradient centrifugation, with at least 7 million obtained per sample. Total RNA, at least 5.5 micrograms per sample, was extracted from PBMCs with Trizol reagent. For every donor, an aliquot of PBMCs went through flow cytometry to measure the percentages of naive CD45RAhigh/CD27high T cells. The library was produced with 5' RACE. The sequencer was an Illumina HiSeq 2500. A second roughly 7 to 11 cycle PCR used a sample-barcoded 5' primer and a J-beta primer mix. A template-switch 5' adaptor carrying 12 random nucleotides introduced a unique molecular identifier onto each TCR beta cDNA molecule. At least 2.5 million CDR3-containing paired-end reads were obtained from each sample. All of the RNA was converted into first-strand cDNA using the Mint cDNA synthesis kit, with a TRBC-specific oligonucleotide serving as the primer. Following uracil-DNA glycosylase treatment, a first 18-cycle PCR with universal primers M1SS and BC2_uni_R was performed on all cDNA. Per the authors' processing: For normalization, 1 million high-quality reads, each with a distinct molecular identifier, were randomly selected from each sample. Instead of being binned into consensus sequences, reads with shared molecular identifiers were discarded. MiTCR, run with a Q25 quality threshold and the strictest error-elimination algorithm, handled CDR3 identification, clonotype clustering and error correction. A nonparametric unseen species model with Euler transformation was used to estimate lower-bound total TCR beta diversity. TCRdb itself trimmed the public reads at Q25 with fastp, ran MiXCR and retained productive beta chains. Entries that share a CDR3 protein sequence are merged under the most common genes and DNA. The V and J calls follow TCRdb's processing rather than the paper's. The sample table holds under 800,000 distinct CDR3 sequences, of which more than 20% were seen once. The top ten constitute 3.6% of the sample.

The chain is encoded by TRBV5-1 joined to TRBJ2-1, with the D gene too uncertain to name. The sequenced material came from blood. This receptor was obtained from a man in his 70s in good health. The DNA sequence follows: TGCGCCAGCAGCTCGGGCCCGCGGTCCTACAATGAGCAGTTCTTC. This sequence encodes CASSSGPRSYNEQFF.